This paragraph reports one T cell receptor beta chain. This sample is part of a study of CD8 T cells in Susac syndrome. RNA in amounts of roughly 0.45 to 1 ug was reverse transcribed with random hexamers. Amplification of TCR beta CDR3 used immunoSEQ multiplex PCR across 54 Vbeta and 13 Jbeta. MiXCR, applied by TCRdb to the immunoSEQ multiplex PCR reads, yields one record per CDR3 protein. Altogether 150,000 to 200,000 distinct CDR3 sequences are present, approximately 96% being singletons, with the ten largest covering 0.093%. From blood CD8+ and CD4+ T cells, the TCR beta chain was sequenced. FACS was used to enrich TEMRA cells, whereas the CD8+ and CD4+ T cells were obtained by negative isolation. CDR1 PRHDT and CDR2 FYEKMQ come from the germline V gene (reference sequence). V was cut by 1 base and J by 3 bases, with 9 bases left in between. The CDR3 has 14 amino acids.

The V call is TRBV13, the J call TRBJ1-1; tentatively, D is TRBD1 (5 bases). The TCR sequence derives from a human donor with multiple sclerosis. The material sequenced was CD4+ T cells from PBMCs. CDR3 in amino acids: CASSLAGSDTEAFF. Written as DNA, the CDR3 is TGTGCCAGCAGCTTAGCAGGGTCCGACACTGAAGCTTTCTTT.